This TCR beta chain was identified during a study of blood T cell repertoires in COVID-19. This table comes from immunoSEQ multiplex PCR, and its TCRdb copy is limited to in-frame clones, with some not included. This sample has some 180,000 clones, with over 80% found just once. The CDR3 has 18 amino acids. The V gene end was trimmed by 4 bases and the J gene end by 1 base; junction bases not matched to a gene: 13. The V gene's germline CDR1 is LGHNT and CDR2 FRNRAP. Sequenced: peripheral blood. This clonotype originated in a woman in her thirties or forties with COVID-19, enrolled during active disease. The genes are TRBV12-5 and TRBJ2-4; 7 nucleotides agree with TRBD2. DNA of the CDR3: TGTGCTAGTGGTTCCCCCCGCCGGACTAGTATGGCCAAAAACATTCAGTACTTC. Protein: CASGSPRRTSMAKNIQYF.